Presented here are 10 T cell receptor beta chains from one specimen sequenced in a study of Ad26.COV2.S vaccination and SARS-CoV-2 variants. Assay used: immunoSEQ multiplex PCR; TCRdb lists only in-frame clones, some missing. The table shows 85,000 to 120,000 clones, with around 81% occurring only once. The sample was peripheral blood, taken after recovery from COVID-19. Receptors were obtained from a human donor who had recovered from COVID-19.

This sequence joins TRBV6-5 and TRBJ2-7; D is unclear. V was cut by 2 bases and J by 1 base, with 6 bases left in between. CDR3 length equals 13 residues. Germline-derived CDR1 and CDR2 are MNHEY and SVGAGI. The CDR3 DNA sequence: TGTGCCAGCAGTTACGCGGCTTCCTACGAGCAGTACTTC. This sequence encodes CASSYAASYEQYF.

The chain combines TRBV29-1 with TRBJ2-5; D not resolved. The CDR3 length is 13 residues. Germline-derived CDR1 and CDR2 are SQVTM and ANQGSEA. V lost 1 base to trimming and J lost 0 bases, with 6 bases between them. The CDR3 region is CSVEAAYQETQYF. As DNA, the CDR3 is TGCAGCGTTGAAGCGGCGTACCAAGAGACCCAGTACTTC.

The V call is TRBV6-1, the J call TRBJ1-3; D is possibly TRBD1 (6 bases). V was clipped by 1 base and J by 5 bases, with 9 bases between them. The CDR3 consists of 14 residues. Germline V lookup: CDR1 MNHNS, CDR2 SASEGT. CDR3 nucleotide sequence: TGTGCCAGCAGTGAAGTGACAGGCAGAAACACCATATATTTT. Protein product: CASSEVTGRNTIYF.

The V and J genes are TRBV7-2 and TRBJ2-7, with 7 bases fitting TRBD1. With V trimmed by 1 base and J by 2 bases, 2 bases remained unmatched. This CDR3 region has 14 residues. Germline CDR1 is SGHTA and CDR2 is FQGNSA. CDR3 coding DNA: TGTGCCAGCAGCTTAGAGACAGGGACCTACGAGCAGTACTTC. This translates into CASSLETGTYEQYF.

The chain links TRBV2 to TRBJ2-5, with D perhaps given as TRBD1 or TRBD2 (6 bases each). In germline, CDR1 is SNHLY, CDR2 FYNNEI. This CDR3 comprises 13 residues. The ends were cut back, 6 bases at V and 5 bases at J, with 13 bases in the middle. The CDR3 here is CASSIGGRETQYF. DNA of the CDR3: TGTGCCAGCAGCATCGGGGGCAGGGAGACCCAGTACTTC.

As DNA, the CDR3 is TGTGCCACCAGTAGTAAAGGGGGCCCCACGTACGAGCAGTACTTC. Translation gives CATSSKGGPTYEQYF. The chain joins TRBV24-1 to TRBJ2-7; 7 nucleotides align to TRBD1. This CDR3 is built from 15 residues. V shed 6 bases and J 4 bases; nucleotides not matched to a gene: 11. Germline assignment: CDR1 KGHDR and CDR2 SFDVKD.

This clone was seen once. V is TRBV27 and J is TRBJ2-1; 10 bases align to TRBD2. The CDR3 consists of 17 residues. Looked up from germline, CDR1 is MNHEY and CDR2 is SMNVEV (reference sequence). V lost 2 bases to trimming and J lost 10 bases; unmatched junction nucleotides: 14. CDR3 region: CASSLPRLSGGAREQFF. The CDR3 nucleotides read TGTGCCAGCAGTTTACCCCGACTAAGCGGGGGGGCCAGGGAGCAGTTCTTC.

This clone was found a few times. The genes are TRBV5-4 and TRBJ1-2, with D unclear. The CDR3 extends over 12 amino acids. V lost 0 bases, J lost 4 bases, and 4 bases lay in between. CDR1 and CDR2 from the germline V gene are SGHNT and YYREEE (reference sequence). As DNA, the CDR3 is TGTGCCAGCAGCTTGGAGGGCTATGGCTACACCTTC. Its protein is CASSLEGYGYTF.

The chain joins TRBV5-1 to TRBJ2-1; TRBD1 matches 10 bases. CDR1 and CDR2 from the germline V gene are SGHRS and YFSETQ. This CDR3 contains 16 residues. J gave up 5 bases and V 4 bases, and 9 bases lay outside the gene matches. The CDR3 region is CASSPGDRGGNNEQFF. CDR3 bases: TGCGCCAGCAGCCCAGGGGACAGGGGAGGGAACAATGAGCAGTTCTTC.

The chain couples TRBV2 to TRBJ1-2; D not resolved. CDR3 length: 13 residues. The ends were cut back, 6 bases at V and 7 bases at J, with 15 bases in the middle. The germline gives CDR1 SNHLY, CDR2 FYNNEI. The CDR3 DNA reads TGTGCCAGCAGGGCGGGTAGGGAGGCTGGCTACACCTTC. This sequence encodes CASRAGREAGYTF.